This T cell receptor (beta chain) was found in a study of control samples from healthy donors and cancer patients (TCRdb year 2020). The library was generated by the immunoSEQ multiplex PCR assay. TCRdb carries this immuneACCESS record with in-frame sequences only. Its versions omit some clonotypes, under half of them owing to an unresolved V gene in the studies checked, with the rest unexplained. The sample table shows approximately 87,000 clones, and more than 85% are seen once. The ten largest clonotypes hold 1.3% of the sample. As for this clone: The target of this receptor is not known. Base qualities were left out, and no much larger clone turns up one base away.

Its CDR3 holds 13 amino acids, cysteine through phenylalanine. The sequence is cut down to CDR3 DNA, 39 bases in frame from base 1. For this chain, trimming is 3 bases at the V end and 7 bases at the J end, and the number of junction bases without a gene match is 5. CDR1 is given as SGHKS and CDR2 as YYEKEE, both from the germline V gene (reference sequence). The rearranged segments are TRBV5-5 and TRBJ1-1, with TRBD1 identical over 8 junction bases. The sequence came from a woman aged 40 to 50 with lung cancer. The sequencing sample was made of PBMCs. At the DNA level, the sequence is TGTGCCAGCAGCTCACGACAGGGGAATGAAGCTTTCTTT. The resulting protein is CASSSRQGNEAFF.